Below are 18 T cell receptor beta chains sequenced from a single sample in a study of beta chain features in type 1 diabetes. Regarding the study as a whole: There was a moderate but significant shortening of TCRB CDR3s in all four CD4+ subsets of Type 1 diabetes patients.

These receptors lack a known antigen. All of the isolated RNA was reverse transcribed, so expressed TCRB transcripts were sequenced. Profiling relied on immunoSEQ multiplex PCR, and the TCRdb table lists in-frame clones only, not all of them. The sample lists about 240,000 clones; more than 11% were seen once. Sequenced input: naive CD4+ T cells from blood. Every receptor here comes from a young man with type 1 diabetes.

The genes are TRBV6-6 and TRBJ1-1; TRBD1 matches 8 bases. The CDR3 loop spans 15 amino acids. Germline values: CDR1 MNHNY, CDR2 SVGAGI (reference sequence). V trimming: 7 bases; J trimming: 4 bases; junction bases outside the gene matches: 11. The CDR3 is CASILIPDRGTEAFF. CDR3 DNA: TGTGCCAGCATCCTAATACCCGACAGGGGCACTGAAGCTTTCTTT.

This clone has a handful of counts. The chain employs TRBV7-9 and TRBJ2-1; TRBD2 agrees at 7 bases. Germline CDR1 SEHNR, CDR2 FQNEAQ (reference sequence). The CDR3 has 15 amino acids. V lost 1 base and J lost 4; bases outside the gene matches: 4. For the CDR3, the DNA is TGTGCCAGCAGCTTAGAAGGCGGGAGATACAATGAGCAGTTCTTC. Its translation is CASSLEGGRYNEQFF.

This clone has a handful of counts. The chain has TRBV7-8 and TRBJ1-1, with D perhaps TRBD1 (6 bases). The CDR3 contains 15 residues. V dropped 5 bases and J dropped 6 bases, with 19 bases sitting between them. CDR1 is SGHVS, CDR2 FQNEAQ, per germline. The CDR3 protein is CASSPQQGGGAEAFF. The CDR3 nucleotides are TGTGCCAGCAGCCCGCAACAGGGTGGGGGTGCTGAAGCTTTCTTT.

As to this clone: Since no conserved phenylalanine or tryptophan closes the CDR3, a read error is the likely cause. It is unclear where the CDR3 begins or ends on the DNA, so no DNA is shown, and the CDR3 is as TCRdb lists it. V usage is TRBV5-1 and J usage is TRBJ2-3; TRBD2 is the table's D call, not checked against the DNA. The CDR3 totals 9 residues, both ends included. Germline assignment: CDR1 SGHRS and CDR2 YFSETQ. This CDR3 reads CASSLGLAS.

V is TRBV7-2 and J is TRBJ1-1, with D unresolved. This CDR3 region has 14 residues. V lost 0 bases, J lost 1 base, and 6 bases lay in between. Germline V gene lookup returns CDR1 SGHTA and CDR2 FQGNSA. The DNA for the CDR3 is TGTGCCAGCAGCTTAGCGCGGGGGAACACTGAAGCTTTCTTT. This sequence encodes CASSLARGNTEAFF.

The rearrangement links TRBV30 to TRBJ2-1, with TRBD2 matching 7 bases. Looked up from germline, CDR1 is GTSNPN and CDR2 is SVGIG (reference sequence). CDR3 length: 14 amino acids. V shed 0 bases and J 8 bases; nucleotides not matched to a gene: 7. CDR3 in DNA: TGTGCCTGGAGTGTATTAAAGGGGAGGGATGAGCAGTTCTTC. Translating it yields CAWSVLKGRDEQFF.

The J gene is TRBJ1-1, the V gene TRBV18; D possibly corresponds to TRBD1 (5 bases). The CDR3 loop spans 11 amino acids. Germline assignment: CDR1 KGHSH and CDR2 LQKENI. The V end lost 6 bases, the J end lost 7 bases, and 9 bases lay between the germline ends. The CDR3 here is CASSEQGEAFF. For the CDR3, the DNA is TGTGCCAGCTCCGAGCAGGGTGAAGCTTTCTTT.

This clone was detected only a few times. The gene calls are TRBV9 and TRBJ1-2; no reliable D call. CDR1 SGDLS and CDR2 YYNGEE come from the germline V gene. The CDR3 is 13 amino acids. The V and J ends lost 0 bases and 4 bases respectively, with 7 bases between them. The CDR3 protein is CASSVDEGYGYTF. DNA of the CDR3: TGTGCCAGCAGCGTAGACGAGGGCTATGGCTACACCTTC. Complete variable domain (other parts from reference TRBV9 and TRBJ1-2): DSGVTQTPKHLITATGQRVTLRCSPRSGDLSVYWYQQSLDQGLQFLIQYYNGEERAKGNILERFSAQQFPDLHSELNLSSLELGDSALYFCASSVDEGYGYTFGSGTRLTVV.

The genes are TRBV19 and TRBJ2-7; maybe TRBD1 (5 bases). Trimming took off 4 bases at V and 2 bases at J, with 12 bases between the two ends. Germline CDR1 is LNHDA and CDR2 is SQIVND (reference sequence). The length of the CDR3 is 14 residues. The CDR3 bases are TGTGCCAGTAGTACTTTGACAGAGACCTACGAGCAGTACTTC. This gives the protein CASSTLTETYEQYF. The whole variable domain, filled in from reference TRBV19 and TRBJ2-7, reads DGGITQSPKYLFRKEGQNVTLSCEQNLNHDAMYWYRQDPGQGLRLIYYSQIVNDFQKGDIAEGYSVSREKKESFPLTVTSAQKNPTAFYLCASSTLTETYEQYFGPGTRLTVT.

This clone was seen more than once but under ten times. The chain carries TRBV7-2 and TRBJ2-5; weak D call: TRBD1 (6 bases). The CDR3 has 15 amino acids. CDR1 is SGHTA, CDR2 FQGNSA, per germline. Trimming took 1 base from V and 5 from J, leaving 14 bases between them. CDR3 loop: CASSLGVGQGETQYF. CDR3 DNA: TGTGCCAGCAGCTTAGGGGTTGGCCAGGGGGAGACCCAGTACTTC.

This chain joins TRBV30 and TRBJ1-2; D uncertain. V was pared by 2 bases and J by 5 bases, with 9 bases between. This CDR3 has 12 amino acids. From germline, CDR1 is GTSNPN and CDR2 SVGIG (reference sequence). CDR3 nucleotide sequence: TGTGCCTGGAGTTCCGACACTTATGGCTACACCTTC. It translates to CAWSSDTYGYTF.

This chain's CDR3 is CASSPSGKSDTQYF. The CDR3 DNA reads TGTGCCAGCTCACCCAGCGGGAAGTCGGATACGCAGTATTTT. The V and J genes are TRBV18 and TRBJ2-3; 7 positions agree with TRBD2. Trimming at V came to 3 bases and at J to 6 bases, leaving 6 bases not matched to a gene. The germline V gene has CDR1 KGHSH and CDR2 LQKENI. The CDR3 runs to 14 residues.

The V call is TRBV7-2, the J call TRBJ2-7, with 10 bases identical to TRBD2. Germline CDR1 reads SGHTA; CDR2 reads FQGNSA. With 3 bases clipped from V and 2 bases from J, the junction kept 4 bases outside the gene matches. The CDR3 consists of 15 residues. Written as DNA, the CDR3 is TGTGCCAGCAGCTTCCATACTAGCGGGGCCTACGAGCAGTACTTC. Translated: CASSFHTSGAYEQYF.

This clone was observed a few times. The chain employs TRBV25-1 and TRBJ2-5, with D possibly matching TRBD2 (5 bases). CDR1 is MGHDK and CDR2 is SYGVNS in the germline V gene. CDR3 length: 16 residues. V was clipped by 2 bases and J by 5 bases, with 18 bases between them. The CDR3 region has the DNA TGTGCCAGCAGTGAAGTTCGGGTCGGGATGAAGGAGACCCAGTACTTC. The encoded protein is CASSEVRVGMKETQYF.

The chain uses TRBV27 and TRBJ2-4; D might be TRBD1 (6 bases). Between the trimmed V and J ends, which lost 6 bases and 6 bases, there was a span of 18 bases. Germline CDR1 reads MNHEY; CDR2 reads SMNVEV (reference sequence). There are 15 residues in the CDR3. The CDR3 bases are TGTGCCAGCAGGCGAATACAGGGCCTATTAAACATTCAGTACTTC. Protein product: CASRRIQGLLNIQYF.

Only a few counts were recorded for this clone. The chain uses TRBV10-3 and TRBJ1-5, with D perhaps TRBD1 (6 bases). Germline assignment: CDR1 ENHRY and CDR2 SYGVKD. Trimming cost V 10 bases and J 1 base, with 11 bases left between them. This CDR3 is built from 13 residues. Written as DNA, the CDR3 is TGTGCCACCCGGGACAACAGCAATCAGCCCCAGCATTTT. Its translation: CATRDNSNQPQHF.

This clone was counted only a few times. The CDR3 sequence: CASSVAPGGEETQYF. The CDR3 bases are TGTGCCAGCAGCGTAGCCCCAGGGGGAGAAGAGACCCAGTACTTC. The V and J genes are TRBV9 and TRBJ2-5; TRBD1 matches 7 bases. The V gene end was trimmed by 0 bases and the J gene end by 3 bases; junction bases not matched to a gene: 5. The CDR3 totals 15 residues. CDR1 and CDR2 from the germline V gene are SGDLS and YYNGEE.

This clone has just a few counts. The rearrangement links TRBV4-1 to TRBJ1-3; 8 bases align to TRBD1. The J segment lost 8 bases and the V segment lost 3 bases, leaving 12 bases of the junction unmatched. Germline V gene sequence: CDR1 MGHRA, CDR2 YSYEKL. The CDR3 has 16 residues. CDR3 loop: CASSHPQDREGYTIYF. The CDR3 nucleotides are TGCGCCAGCAGCCATCCGCAGGACAGGGAAGGTTACACCATATATTTT.